This is a list of T cell receptor beta chains from one sample in a study of shared clonotypes between healthy human individuals. The table came from immunoSEQ multiplex PCR; TCRdb's copy has only in-frame clones and leaves some out. The sample consists of 1.4 million to 1.5 million clones, 95% to 97% of them appearing once. The source material was naive CD4+ T cells sorted from blood. The receptors were gathered from a man aged 25 to 45 in good health. Both conserved end residues are part of each CDR3. A D gene is named only where the DNA matches it firmly. Some rows mark clone size as missing; the rest say once, few, many or name a class of expanded clone.

-	TRBJ2-1	-	TRBV7-3	CASSLAWDNEQFF	TGTGCCAGCAGCTTAGCCTGGGACAATGAGCAGTTCTTC
-	TRBJ2-1	-	TRBV11-2	CASSLAYAYNEQFF	TGTGCCAGCAGCTTAGCGTACGCCTACAATGAGCAGTTCTTC
-	TRBJ2-1	-	TRBV18	CASSAGDNEQFF	TGTGCCAGCTCAGCAGGGGACAATGAGCAGTTCTTC
-	TRBJ2-7	TRBD1	TRBV18	CASSLQGGTGVNEQYF	TGTGCCAGCTCACTGCAAGGAGGGACAGGGGTAAACGAGCAGTACTTC
-	TRBJ2-3	-	TRBV9	CASSARHNTDTQYF	TGTGCCAGCAGCGCCCGGCACAACACAGATACGCAGTATTTT
-	TRBJ1-2	-	TRBV20-1	CSARAYGYTF	TGCAGTGCTAGGGCCTATGGCTACACCTTC
-	TRBJ2-1	TRBD1	TRBV14	CASSSRTGAGSYNEQFF	TGTGCCAGCAGCTCGAGAACAGGGGCGGGCTCCTACAATGAGCAGTTCTTC
-	TRBJ1-5	TRBD1	TRBV19	CASALGQGQGMGNQPQHF	TGTGCCAGTGCATTGGGGCAGGGACAGGGGATGGGCAATCAGCCCCAGCATTTT
once	TRBJ2-1	-	TRBV9	CASSVDPGPSYNEQFF	TGTGCCAGCAGCGTCGATCCGGGACCCTCTTACAATGAGCAGTTCTTC
-	TRBJ1-4	TRBD1	TRBV19	CASSIGPQGAYEKLFF	TGTGCCAGTAGTATAGGTCCTCAGGGGGCATATGAAAAACTGTTTTTT
-	TRBJ2-3	-	TRBV20-1	CSALAQTQYF	TGCAGTGCTTTAGCCCAAACGCAGTATTTT
once	TRBJ2-1	TRBD2	TRBV15	CATSSRTSGTYNEQFF	TGTGCCACCAGCAGCAGGACTAGCGGGACTTACAATGAGCAGTTCTTC
once	TRBJ2-2	TRBD1	TRBV5-1	CASRPGGSNTGELFF	TGCGCCAGCAGGCCAGGGGGCTCGAACACCGGGGAGCTGTTTTTT